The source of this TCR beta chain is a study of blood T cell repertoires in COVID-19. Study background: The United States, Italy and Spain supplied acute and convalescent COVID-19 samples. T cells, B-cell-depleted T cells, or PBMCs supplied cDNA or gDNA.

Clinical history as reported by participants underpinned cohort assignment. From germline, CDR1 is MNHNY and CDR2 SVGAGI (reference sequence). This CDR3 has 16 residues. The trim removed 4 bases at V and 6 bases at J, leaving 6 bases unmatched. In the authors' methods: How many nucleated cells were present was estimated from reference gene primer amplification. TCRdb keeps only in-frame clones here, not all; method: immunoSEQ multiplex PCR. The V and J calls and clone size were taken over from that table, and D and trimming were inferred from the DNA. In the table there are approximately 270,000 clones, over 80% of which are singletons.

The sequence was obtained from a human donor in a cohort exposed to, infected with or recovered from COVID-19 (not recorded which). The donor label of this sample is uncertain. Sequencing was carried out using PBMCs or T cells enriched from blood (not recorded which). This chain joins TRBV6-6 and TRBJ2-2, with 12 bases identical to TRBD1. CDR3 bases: TGTGCCAGCAGTTTCTCGGGACAGGGGGCTTCCGGGGAGCTGTTTTTT. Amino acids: CASSFSGQGASGELFF.